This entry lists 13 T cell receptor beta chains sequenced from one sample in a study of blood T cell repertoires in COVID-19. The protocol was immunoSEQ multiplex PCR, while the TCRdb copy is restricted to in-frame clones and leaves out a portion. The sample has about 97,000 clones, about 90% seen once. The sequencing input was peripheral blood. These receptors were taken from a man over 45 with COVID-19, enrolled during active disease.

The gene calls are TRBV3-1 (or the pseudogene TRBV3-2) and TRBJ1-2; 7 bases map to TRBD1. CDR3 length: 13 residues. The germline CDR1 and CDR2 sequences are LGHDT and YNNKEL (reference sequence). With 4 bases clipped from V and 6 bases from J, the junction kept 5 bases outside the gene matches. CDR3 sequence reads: CASSPDRAHGYTF. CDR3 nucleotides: TGTGCCAGCAGCCCCGACAGGGCGCATGGCTACACCTTC.

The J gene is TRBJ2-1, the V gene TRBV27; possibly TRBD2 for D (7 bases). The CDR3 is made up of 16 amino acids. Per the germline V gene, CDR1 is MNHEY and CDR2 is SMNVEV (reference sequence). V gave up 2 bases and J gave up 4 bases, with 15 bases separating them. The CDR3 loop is CASSLVGGGPYNEQFF. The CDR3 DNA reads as TGTGCCAGCAGTTTAGTTGGCGGGGGCCCGTACAATGAGCAGTTCTTC.

CDR3 nucleotides: TGTGCCAGCAGCGTAGGGGTGGGGCTCGGGGATACGCAGTATTTT. Residues: CASSVGVGLGDTQYF. V and J are TRBV9 and TRBJ2-3, with a possible D match to TRBD1 (5 bases). Trimming removed 0 bases at V and 6 bases at J, with 14 bases between. The CDR3 has 15 amino acids. The germline CDR1 and CDR2 sequences are SGDLS and YYNGEE. Drawing the rest from reference TRBV9 and TRBJ2-3, the complete variable domain is DSGVTQTPKHLITATGQRVTLRCSPRSGDLSVYWYQQSLDQGLQFLIQYYNGEERAKGNILERFSAQQFPDLHSELNLSSLELGDSALYFCASSVGVGLGDTQYFGPGTRLTVL.

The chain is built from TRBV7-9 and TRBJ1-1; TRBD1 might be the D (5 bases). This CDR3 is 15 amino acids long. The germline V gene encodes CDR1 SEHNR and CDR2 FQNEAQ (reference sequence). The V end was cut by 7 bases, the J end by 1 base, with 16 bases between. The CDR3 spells CASTKGTGGNTEAFF. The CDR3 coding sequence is TGTGCCAGCACCAAAGGGACGGGGGGGAACACTGAAGCTTTCTTT.

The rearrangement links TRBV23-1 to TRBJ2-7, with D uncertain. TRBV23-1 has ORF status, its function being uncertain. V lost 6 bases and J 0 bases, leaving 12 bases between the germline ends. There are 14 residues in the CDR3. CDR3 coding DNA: TGCGCCAGCAGCCAAGGGCAGGACTCCTACGAGCAGTACTTC. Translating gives CASSQGQDSYEQYF.

The CDR3, as DNA: TGTGCCTGGAGTTCCGGGACAGGGAATTCACCCCTCCACTTT. Translating it yields CAWSSGTGNSPLHF. V is TRBV30 and J is TRBJ1-6; 9 nucleotides agree with TRBD1. The CDR3 totals 14 residues. V was clipped by 2 bases and J by 7 bases; unmatched bases: 3. The germline CDR1 and CDR2 sequences are GTSNPN and SVGIG (reference sequence).

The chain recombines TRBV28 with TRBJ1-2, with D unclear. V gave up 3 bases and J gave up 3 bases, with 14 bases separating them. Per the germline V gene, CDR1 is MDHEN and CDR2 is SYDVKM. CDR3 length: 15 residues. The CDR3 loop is CASSFLERVYYGYTF. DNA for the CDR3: TGTGCCAGCAGTTTTTTGGAGCGTGTGTACTATGGCTACACCTTC.

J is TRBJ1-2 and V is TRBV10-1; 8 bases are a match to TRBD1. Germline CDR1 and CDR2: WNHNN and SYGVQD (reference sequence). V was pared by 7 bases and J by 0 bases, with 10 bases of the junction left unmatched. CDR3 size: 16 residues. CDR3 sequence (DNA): TGCGCCAGCAACCCGGGACAGGACCATTCTAACTATGGCTACACCTTC. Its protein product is CASNPGQDHSNYGYTF.

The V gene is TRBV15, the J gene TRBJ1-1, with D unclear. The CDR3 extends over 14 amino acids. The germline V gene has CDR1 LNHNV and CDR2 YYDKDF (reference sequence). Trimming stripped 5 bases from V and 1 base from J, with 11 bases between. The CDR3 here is CATSYSSGNTEAFF. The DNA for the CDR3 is TGTGCCACCAGCTATTCCAGTGGGAACACTGAAGCTTTCTTT.

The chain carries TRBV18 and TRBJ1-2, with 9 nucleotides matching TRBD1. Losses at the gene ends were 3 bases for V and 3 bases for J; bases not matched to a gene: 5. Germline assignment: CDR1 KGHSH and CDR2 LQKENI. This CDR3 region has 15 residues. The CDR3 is CASSPRGQGDYGYTF. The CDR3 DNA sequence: TGTGCCAGCTCACCCCGGGGACAGGGCGACTATGGCTACACCTTC.

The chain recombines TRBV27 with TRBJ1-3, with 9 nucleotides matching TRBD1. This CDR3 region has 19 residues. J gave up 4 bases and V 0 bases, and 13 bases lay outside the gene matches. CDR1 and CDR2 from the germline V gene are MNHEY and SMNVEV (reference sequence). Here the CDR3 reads CASSLSPPGQGMGGNTIYF. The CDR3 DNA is TGTGCCAGCAGTTTATCCCCACCGGGACAGGGAATGGGGGGAAACACCATATATTTT.

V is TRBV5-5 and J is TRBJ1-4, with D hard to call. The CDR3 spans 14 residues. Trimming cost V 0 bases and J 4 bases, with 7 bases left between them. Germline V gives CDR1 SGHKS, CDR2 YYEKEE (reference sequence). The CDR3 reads CASSLGQVNEKLFF. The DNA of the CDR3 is TGTGCCAGCAGCTTGGGGCAGGTTAATGAAAAACTGTTTTTT.

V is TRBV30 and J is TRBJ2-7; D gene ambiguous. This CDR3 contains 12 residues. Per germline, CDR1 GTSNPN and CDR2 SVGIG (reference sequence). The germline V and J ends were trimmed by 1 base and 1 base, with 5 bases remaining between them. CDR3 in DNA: TGTGCCTGGAGTGGAGGATCCTACGAGCAGTACTTC. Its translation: CAWSGGSYEQYF. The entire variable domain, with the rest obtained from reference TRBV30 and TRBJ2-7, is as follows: SQTIHQWPATLVQPVGSPLSLECTVEGTSNPNLYWYRQAAGRGLQLLFYSVGIGQISSEVPQNLSASRPQDRQFILSSKKLLLSDSGFYLCAWSGGSYEQYFGPGTRLTVT.